A selection of T cell receptor beta chains follows, all from one sample in a study of cytomegalovirus exposure and HLA in healthy donors. Repertoires were generated with immunoSEQ multiplex PCR, while TCRdb's copy carries only in-frame clones and drops some. Of some 130,000 clones in the sample, roughly 80% were seen once. Source material: PBMCs. The receptors here all came from a young man in good health and CMV-seronegative. Both conserved end residues are part of each CDR3. D genes are given only for firm matches. The listing skips clone size in some rows; elsewhere it reads once, few, many or a size class.

>NA|TRBD1|TRBJ1-1|TRBV18
TGTGCCAGCTCACTCCAGACAGGGGGCGATGAAGCTTTCTTT
CASSLQTGGDEAFF
>NA|NA|TRBJ1-4|TRBV25-1
TGTGCCAGCAGTGATAACCTAGGGGGTGAAAAACTGTTTTTT
CASSDNLGGEKLFF
>NA|TRBD1|TRBJ2-3|TRBV2
TGTGCCAGCAGTCCCGACAGGGGAGGTGCTCAGCCCCAGTATTTT
CASSPDRGGAQPQYF
>NA|NA|TRBJ2-1|TRBV30
TGTGCCTGGAGTGTTGTCAGGGACTTTATTCGCGCGGATGAGCAGTTCTTC
CAWSVVRDFIRADEQFF
>NA|TRBD1|TRBJ1-2|TRBV2
TGTGCCAGCAGTCCTACGGACAGGGATGGGGATGGCTACACCTTC
CASSPTDRDGDGYTF
>NA|NA|TRBJ1-2|TRBV4-3
TGCGCCAGCAGAGGAGAGCTCTATGCTGGCTACACCTTC
CASRGELYAGYTF
>NA|NA|TRBJ1-2|TRBV18
TGTGCCAGCTCACCAGAAGGACCAGGAGGGAACTATGGCTACACCTTC
CASSPEGPGGNYGYTF
>NA|NA|TRBJ2-7|TRBV6-6
TGTGCCAGTGGCCGGACGGACATAGCCTACGAGCAGTACTTC
CASGRTDIAYEQYF
>NA|NA|TRBJ2-7|TRBV27
TGTGCCAGCAGTTTAATTTCAGGGGAGCACGAGCAGTACTTC
CASSLISGEHEQYF
>once|NA|TRBJ2-3|TRBV6-6
TGTGCCAGCACCGTCTGGCAGGGTACAGATACGCAGTATTTT
CASTVWQGTDTQYF
>NA|NA|TRBJ1-5|TRBV4-1
TGCGCCAGCAGCCAGGGCCGTGCTGGAAAAAATCAGCCCCAGCATTTT
CASSQGRAGKNQPQHF
>NA|TRBD1|TRBJ2-7|TRBV10-3
TGTGCCATCAGTGAGTCGCCGACAAGGGACAGGGGATCCTACGAGCAGTACTTC
CAISESPTRDRGSYEQYF
>NA|NA|TRBJ2-3|TRBV7-2
TGTGCCAGCAGTCCCGTCCCCGATACGCAGTATTTT
CASSPVPDTQYF
>NA|TRBD1|TRBJ2-4|TRBV5-6
TGTGCCAGCAGCGCCTGGACAGGGACTGCCAAAAACATTCAGTACTTC
CASSAWTGTAKNIQYF
>NA|NA|TRBJ2-3|TRBV7-6
TGTGCCAGCAGCTTAACCAGTCGAGATACGCAGTATTTT
CASSLTSRDTQYF
>NA|TRBD1|TRBJ1-3|TRBV30
TGTGCCTGGAGCGCGGACAGGGGTCACAGATCCATATATTTT
CAWSADRGHRSIYF
>NA|TRBD1|TRBJ1-1|TRBV18
TGTGCCAGCTCACGGGACAGAATGAACACTGAAGCTTTCTTT
CASSRDRMNTEAFF
>NA|TRBD2|TRBJ2-2|TRBV30
TGTGCCTGGAGTGTCGGTCGGGGGGAGAATAGGGAGCTGTTTTTT
CAWSVGRGENRELFF
>NA|NA|TRBJ1-5|TRBV5-1
TGCGCCAGCAGCTTGGGCGGGGGGAATCAGCCCCAGCATTTT
CASSLGGGNQPQHF
>NA|TRBD1|TRBJ1-1|TRBV2
TGTGCCAGCAGTTCGGACAGGGGGACTGAAGCTTTCTTT
CASSSDRGTEAFF
>NA|NA|TRBJ2-5|TRBV7-3
TGTGCCAGCAGCTCAAACAGGGCGGAGACCCAGTACTTC
CASSSNRAETQYF
>NA|NA|TRBJ2-6|TRBV7-9
TGTGCCAGCAAACCTTGGAGCTCTGGGGCCAACGTCCTGACTTTC
CASKPWSSGANVLTF
>NA|TRBD1|TRBJ2-1|TRBV2
TGTGCCAGCGTCCGCGGACAGGGCTCCTACAATGAGCAGTTCTTC
CASVRGQGSYNEQFF
>few|TRBD1|TRBJ1-2|TRBV6-6
TGTGCCAGCAGCTTTCGACAGGGGCAGGGCTACACCTTC
CASSFRQGQGYTF
>NA|NA|TRBJ1-4|TRBV7-2
TGTGCCAGCAGCACAGAGCCGGGACTCCTAATTCAAAAACTGTTTTTT
CASSTEPGLLIQKLFF
>NA|TRBD1|TRBJ2-7|TRBV7-2
TGTGCCAGCAGCTCCCTGAGGGACAGCAGCGAGCAGTACTTC
CASSSLRDSSEQYF
>NA|TRBD1|TRBJ2-5|TRBV5-6
TGTGCCAGCAGCGCCCCGGACAGGGAAGAGACCCAGTACTTC
CASSAPDREETQYF
>few|NA|TRBJ1-2|TRBV10-3
TGTGCCATCAAGGGGGAAGGGGACTATGGCTACACCTTC
CAIKGEGDYGYTF
>NA|TRBD1|TRBJ1-4|TRBV27
TGTGCCAGCAGTCTCTCTCCGACAGGGTCGGGGGAAAAACTGTTTTTT
CASSLSPTGSGEKLFF
>NA|TRBD2|TRBJ2-1|TRBV5-6
TGTGCCAGCAGCACGGGCGGGGGAACTGAGCAGTTCTTC
CASSTGGGTEQFF
>NA|NA|TRBJ1-5|TRBV6-1
TGTGCCAGTCAAACCTCGGACGGCGGGGGTCAGCCCCAGCATTTT
CASQTSDGGGQPQHF
>NA|TRBD2|TRBJ2-5|TRBV6-1
TGTGCCAGCAGTGCCCAGACTAGCGGGGAGACCCAGTACTTC
CASSAQTSGETQYF
>NA|TRBD1|TRBJ1-2|TRBV13
TGTGCCAGCAGCTTAGGACTGACAGGGGTTAACTATGGCTACACCTTC
CASSLGLTGVNYGYTF
>NA|NA|TRBJ1-1|TRBV7-2
TGTGCCAGCAGCTTAGCCCCAGGGTTGAACACTGAAGCTTTCTTT
CASSLAPGLNTEAFF
>NA|TRBD1|TRBJ1-1|TRBV9
TGTGCCAGCAGCGGGACAGGGGGCGCGAACACTGAAGCTTTCTTT
CASSGTGGANTEAFF
>NA|NA|TRBJ1-6|TRBV7-8
TGTGCCAGCAGCTTCAACGGGACACCTCGACCCTCACCCCTCCACTTT
CASSFNGTPRPSPLHF
>NA|NA|TRBJ1-2|TRBV4-3
TGCGCCAGCAGCCAAGATGTGGTGAGCTATGGCTACACCTTC
CASSQDVVSYGYTF
>once|TRBD1|TRBJ2-3|TRBV5-6
TGTGCCAGCAGATCCGACAGGGACCCCACAGATACGCAGTATTTT
CASRSDRDPTDTQYF
>NA|TRBD1|TRBJ2-5|TRBV6-6
TGTGCCAGCAGCCGCCCAGGGGGCGAGACCCAGTACTTC
CASSRPGGETQYF
>NA|NA|TRBJ1-1|TRBV18
TGTGCCAGCTCACCCCTACCTACGACGGGGAACACTGAAGCTTTCTTT
CASSPLPTTGNTEAFF
>NA|NA|TRBJ2-1|TRBV20-1
TGCAGTGCGGCCGGGAGTGAGCAGTTCTTC
CSAAGSEQFF
>NA|NA|TRBJ1-1|TRBV7-8
TGTGCCAGCAGCTTAGTACCCAGGGAAGATGGCACTGAAGCTTTCTTT
CASSLVPREDGTEAFF